This TCR beta chain was recorded in a study of T cell repertoires in cytomegalovirus infection. As for the study in general: Public signatures in TCR beta pointed to CMV infection and matching HLA type. Points from the study as a whole: Clonotype analysis showed dominance of the ex vivo response by HLA-C-restricted CMV-specific TCR beta clonotypes.

TCRdb itself ran the reads through MiXCR, one entry per CDR3 protein. The sample has 250,000 to 300,000 distinct CDR3 sequences, 22% seen once. This clonotype was seen repeatedly, ten times or more. The antigen remains unidentified. V was trimmed by 5 bases and J by 1 base, leaving 13 bases between them. The CDR3 sequence is 15 residues long. The source was cultured PBMCs, collected from culture after CMV antigen stimulation. V gene TRBV12-3 or TRBV12-4 combines with J gene TRBJ2-3; a possible D gene is TRBD1 (6 bases). This TCR came from a human donor in good health (CMV status not recorded). Some clones in this sample may be carry-over from other donors' samples. Here the CDR3 DNA reads TGTGCCAGCAGTCCGCGGACAGCCCGCACAGATACGCAGTATTTT. Protein: CASSPRTARTDTQYF.